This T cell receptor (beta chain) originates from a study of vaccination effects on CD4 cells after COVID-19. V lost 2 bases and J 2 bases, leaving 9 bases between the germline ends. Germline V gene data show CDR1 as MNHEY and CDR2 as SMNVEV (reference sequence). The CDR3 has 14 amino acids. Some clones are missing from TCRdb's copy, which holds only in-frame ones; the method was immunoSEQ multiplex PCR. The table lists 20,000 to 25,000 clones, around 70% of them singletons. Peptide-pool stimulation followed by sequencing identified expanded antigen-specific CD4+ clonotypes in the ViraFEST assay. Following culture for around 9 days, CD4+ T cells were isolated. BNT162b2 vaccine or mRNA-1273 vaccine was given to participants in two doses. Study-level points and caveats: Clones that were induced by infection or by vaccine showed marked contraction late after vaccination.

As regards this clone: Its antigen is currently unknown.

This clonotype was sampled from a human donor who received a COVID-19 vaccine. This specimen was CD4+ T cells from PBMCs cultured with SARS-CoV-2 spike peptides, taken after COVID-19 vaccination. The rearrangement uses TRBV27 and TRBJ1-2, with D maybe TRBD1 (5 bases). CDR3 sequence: CASSLRGDNYGYTF. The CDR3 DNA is TGTGCCAGCAGTTTAAGAGGGGACAACTATGGCTACACCTTC.